This TCR beta chain emerged from a study of shared clonotypes between healthy human individuals. About the study: Donor composition was a couple of women and a few men, aged 18 to 49. Researchers assigned three CD4 naive, three CD4 memory, two CD8 naive and one CD8 memory plate to each donor. Study-wide results and limits: Shared clonotypes across all four donors exceeded non-shared ones in generation probability.

This clone was observed a handful of times. No antigen is known for it. The repertoire was sequenced with immunoSEQ multiplex PCR; TCRdb's copy has only in-frame clones and lacks some. The sample has around 1.1 million clones, around three quarters seen once; the top ten hold around 0.61%. CDR1 SGHNT and CDR2 YYREEE come from the germline V gene (reference sequence). V lost 4 bases and J 6 bases, leaving 11 bases between the germline ends. The length of the CDR3 is 13 residues. The specimen was memory CD4+ T cells from PBMCs. The subset: CD45RA-negative fraction. The receptor comes from a man younger than 35 in good health. Some clones in this sample may be carry-over from other donors' samples. The chain uses TRBV5-4 and TRBJ2-4, with D hard to call. DNA for the CDR3: TGTGCCAGCAGCCCCTCAGAGCGAAACATTCAGTACTTC. Translated, it gives CASSPSERNIQYF.